This TCR beta chain comes out of a study of cytomegalovirus exposure and HLA in healthy donors. Study background: Samples from HLA-typed donors yielded about 85 million unique TCRs in an early data release.

Study-wide points: Later analysis showed TCR association rates varying by HLA locus, highest for DRB1 and lowest for HLA-C.

Both 60 Vbeta primers and 13 Jbeta primers went into the PCR. In the authors' methods: Later reanalysis found around 84 million unique TCR beta chains, around 10 million of them shared. Only in-frame clones appear in the TCRdb table, and some are missing; sequencing was by immunoSEQ multiplex PCR. V, J and clone size reflect that table, while D and trimming were determined from the DNA. The sample holds more than 100,000 clones; roughly 80% are singletons and the top ten take around 3%. This CDR3 comprises 14 residues. The germline gives CDR1 LGHNA, CDR2 YSLEER. V lost 0 bases, J lost 8 bases, and 6 bases stayed unmatched. With respect to this clone: Its antigen is unidentified.

The TCR was taken from a woman younger than 45 in good health and CMV-seropositive. The sample taken for sequencing was PBMCs. The genes are TRBV4-3 and TRBJ1-2; 7 bases align to TRBD1. The CDR3 DNA sequence: TGCGCCAGCAGCCAAGAAACAGGGGATAGCGGCTACACCTTC. Protein product: CASSQETGDSGYTF.